The text below deals with one T cell receptor beta chain. TCRdb reprocessed the 5' RACE reads via MiXCR and lists one record per CDR3 protein. The sample yields tens of thousands of distinct CDR3 sequences, under 14% seen once. These data originate in a study of early T cells in non-severe SARS-CoV-2 infection. The V end lost 5 bases, the J end lost 1 base, and 11 bases lay between the germline ends. The CDR3 covers 14 residues. Germline CDR1 is LGHNT and CDR2 is FRNRAP. Sequencing was carried out using whole blood. The chain has TRBV12-5 and TRBJ1-1; TRBD1 is a possible D gene (5 bases). The origin of this receptor is an adult who was a healthcare worker with PCR-confirmed SARS-CoV-2 infection or an uninfected control (not recorded which). CDR3 in amino acids: CASGAGGTNTEAFF. Here the CDR3 DNA reads TGTGCTAGTGGTGCGGGAGGGACGAACACTGAAGCTTTCTTT.